This entry features one TCR beta chain sequence. As yet, its antigen is unknown. Using immunoSEQ multiplex PCR, the repertoire was profiled, and TCRdb retains in-frame clones only, with some absent. This table holds about 12,000 clones, over 60% found once. The data stem from a study of vaccination effects on CD4 cells after COVID-19. V shed 1 base and J 6 bases; nucleotides not matched to a gene: 18. Germline CDR1 is SGHRS and CDR2 is YFSETQ. The CDR3 has 19 amino acids. Sequencing in the ViraFEST assay came after antigen-specific CD4+ T cells had been expanded with viral peptide pools, which were used to stimulate PBMC. Following culture for around 10 days, CD4+ T cells were isolated. Two doses of either BNT162b2 or mRNA-1273 were given to each participant. Wells containing two million PBMC each were cultured with about 9.4 IU/ml IL-2 and about 10 ug/ml peptides.

The starting material was CD4+ T cells from PBMCs cultured with SARS-CoV-2 spike peptides, obtained after COVID-19 vaccination. This TCR was recovered from a human donor who received a COVID-19 vaccine. The chain joins TRBV5-1 to TRBJ2-1; 8 positions match TRBD2. CDR3 residues: CASSLLGAGGIAGLNEQFF. The CDR3 DNA is TGCGCCAGCAGCTTGCTCGGTGCGGGGGGTATAGCGGGACTCAATGAGCAGTTCTTC.